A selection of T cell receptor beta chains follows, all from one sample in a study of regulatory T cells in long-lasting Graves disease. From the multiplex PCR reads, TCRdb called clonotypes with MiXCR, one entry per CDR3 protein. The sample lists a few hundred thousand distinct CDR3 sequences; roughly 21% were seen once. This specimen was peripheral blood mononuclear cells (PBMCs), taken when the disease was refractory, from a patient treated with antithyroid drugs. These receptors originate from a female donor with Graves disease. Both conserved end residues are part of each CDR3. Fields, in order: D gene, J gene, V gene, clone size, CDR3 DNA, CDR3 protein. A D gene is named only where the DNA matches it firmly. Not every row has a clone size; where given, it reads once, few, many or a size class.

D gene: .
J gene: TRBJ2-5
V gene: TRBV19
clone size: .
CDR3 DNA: TGTGCCAGTAGCACCTTCAGGGGCCTCCAAGAGACCCAGTACTTC
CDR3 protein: CASSTFRGLQETQYF

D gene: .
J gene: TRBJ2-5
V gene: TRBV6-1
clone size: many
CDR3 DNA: TGTGCCAGCGCATCAACGTACCAAGAGACCCAGTACTTC
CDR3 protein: CASASTYQETQYF

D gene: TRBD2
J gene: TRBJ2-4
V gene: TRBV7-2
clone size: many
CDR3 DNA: TGTGCCAGCAGCGTCATAGCGGGAGTTTTTAAAAACATTCAGTACTTC
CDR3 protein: CASSVIAGVFKNIQYF

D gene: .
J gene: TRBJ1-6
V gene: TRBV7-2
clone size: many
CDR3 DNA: TGTGCCAGCAGCTTGGGGCAGGGCCCATCGGATTCACCCCTCCACTTT
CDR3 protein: CASSLGQGPSDSPLHF

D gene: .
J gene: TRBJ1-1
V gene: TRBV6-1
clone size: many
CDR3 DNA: TGTGCCAGCGGACTCATGAACACTGAAGCTTTCTTT
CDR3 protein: CASGLMNTEAFF

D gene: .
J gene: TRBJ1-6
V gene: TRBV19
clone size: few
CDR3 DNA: TGTGCCAGTAGGGCCAATAATTCACCCCTCCACTTT
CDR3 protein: CASRANNSPLHF

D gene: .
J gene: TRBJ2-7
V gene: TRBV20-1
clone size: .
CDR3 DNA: TGCAGTGCTCACTCGGACTCATCCCATCCCTACGAGCAGTACTTC
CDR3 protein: CSAHSDSSHPYEQYF

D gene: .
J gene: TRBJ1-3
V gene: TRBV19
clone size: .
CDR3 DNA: TGTGCCAGTAATGTTCAGGGTCATGGAAACACCATATATTTT
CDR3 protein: CASNVQGHGNTIYF

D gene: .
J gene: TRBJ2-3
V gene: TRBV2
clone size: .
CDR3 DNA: TGTGCCAGCAGCAGGACTAAGGATACGCAGTATTTT
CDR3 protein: CASSRTKDTQYF

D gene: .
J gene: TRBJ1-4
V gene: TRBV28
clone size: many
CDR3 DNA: TGTGCCAGCAGTTTAGCCCCCCGGGGATCCAAACTGTTTTTT
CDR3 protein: CASSLAPRGSKLFF

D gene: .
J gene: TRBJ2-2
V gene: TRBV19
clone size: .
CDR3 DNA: TGTGCCAGTACCAAAACATTGGACACCGGGGAGCTGTTTTTT
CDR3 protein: CASTKTLDTGELFF